This T cell receptor (beta chain) was recovered during a study of OX40 agonist ivuxolimab in advanced cancers. Study-wide background: The dose-escalation cohort was about 83% male, with a mean age of around 60 years, ranging roughly 23 to 85. Three individuals attained partial responses, comprising one hepatocellular carcinoma case and two cutaneous melanoma cases.

In regard to this clone: What it recognizes is unknown.

General study points: At 0.1 to 3.0 mg/kg and by week 6, CD4+ and CD8+ T cells in the blood had expanded clonally. Some nonresponders also had low normalized T-cell clonal expansion.

Method: immunoSEQ multiplex PCR; TCRdb's copy keeps in-frame clones and lacks some. The sample holds approximately 70,000 clones, around nine tenths seen once. The sample in question was CD4+ or CD8+ T cells sorted from blood, obtained in a trial of the OX40 agonist ivuxolimab. This sequence originates from an adult with an advanced solid tumor such as melanoma, head and neck, liver or kidney cancer.

The CDR3, as DNA: TGTGCCAGCTCACCCGACAGGTTTCATTACTTC. This gives the protein CASSPDRFHYF. The genes are TRBV18 and TRBJ2-5, with D maybe TRBD1 (6 bases). V lost 3 bases and J 14 bases, leaving 13 bases between the germline ends. The CDR3 runs 11 residues. Germline V gene lookup returns CDR1 KGHSH and CDR2 LQKENI.